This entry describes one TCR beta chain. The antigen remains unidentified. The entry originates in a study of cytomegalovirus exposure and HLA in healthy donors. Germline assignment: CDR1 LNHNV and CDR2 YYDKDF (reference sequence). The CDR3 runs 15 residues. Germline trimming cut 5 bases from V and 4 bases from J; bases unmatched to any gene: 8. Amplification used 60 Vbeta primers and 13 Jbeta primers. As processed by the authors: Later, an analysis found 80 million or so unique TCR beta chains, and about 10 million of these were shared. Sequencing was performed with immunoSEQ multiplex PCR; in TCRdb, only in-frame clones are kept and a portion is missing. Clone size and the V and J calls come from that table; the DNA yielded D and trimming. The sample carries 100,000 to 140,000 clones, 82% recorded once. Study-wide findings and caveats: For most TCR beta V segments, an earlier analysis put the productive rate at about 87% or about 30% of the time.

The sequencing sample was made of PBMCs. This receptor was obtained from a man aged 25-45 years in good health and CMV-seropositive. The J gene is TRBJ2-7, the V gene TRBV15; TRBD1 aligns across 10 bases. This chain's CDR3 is CATSAQTGGTYEQYF. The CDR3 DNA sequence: TGTGCCACCAGCGCACAGACAGGGGGCACGTACGAGCAGTACTTC.